These T cell receptor beta chains were read from a single sample in a study of CD8 T cells in ankylosing spondylitis. TCRdb independently ran MiXCR on the 5' RACE reads; one entry per CDR3 protein. Here the sample spans about 160,000 distinct CDR3 sequences, approximately 9.9% being singletons. Input material: blood, either unsorted or a sorted T cell fraction (not recorded which). Receptors were obtained from a female donor with ankylosing spondylitis or in good health (not recorded which). Each CDR3 is given with its conserved first and last residue. Fields, in order: V gene, D gene, clone size, J gene, CDR3 protein, CDR3 DNA. The D gene is left open where the match is weak. Clone size is not always given. Where it is, it says once, few, many or a class for expanded clones.

V: TRBV7-9
D: NA
size: NA
J: TRBJ1-2
CDR3: CASSSSSRTLISDGYTF
DNA: TGTGCCAGCAGCTCCTCGTCAAGGACCCTAATCTCGGATGGCTACACCTTC

V: TRBV5-1
D: NA
size: few
J: TRBJ2-7
CDR3: CASSWTEVARESYEQYF
DNA: TGCGCCAGCAGCTGGACAGAAGTCGCACGAGAATCCTACGAGCAGTACTTC

V: TRBV19
D: NA
size: many
J: TRBJ1-5
CDR3: CASSWGQPNQPQHF
DNA: TGTGCCAGTAGTTGGGGACAACCGAATCAGCCCCAGCATTTT

V: TRBV7-8
D: TRBD1
size: many
J: TRBJ2-5
CDR3: CASSRDSFQETQYF
DNA: TGTGCCAGCAGCCGGGACAGTTTCCAAGAGACCCAGTACTTC

V: TRBV7-6
D: TRBD2
size: few
J: TRBJ2-3
CDR3: CASSATYLAGGDTQYF
DNA: TGTGCCAGCAGCGCGACATATCTAGCGGGAGGAGATACGCAGTATTTT

V: TRBV4-1
D: TRBD2
size: few
J: TRBJ2-7
CDR3: CASSQSWGGNEQYF
DNA: TGCGCCAGCAGCCAATCCTGGGGGGGTAACGAGCAGTACTTC

V: TRBV5-1
D: NA
size: NA
J: TRBJ1-3
CDR3: CASQGTGNTIYF
DNA: TGCGCCAGCCAGGGGACTGGAAACACCATATATTTT

V: TRBV27
D: NA
size: few
J: TRBJ2-2
CDR3: CASEGEETGELFF
DNA: TGTGCCTCGGAAGGGGAAGAGACCGGGGAGCTGTTTTTT

V: TRBV4-2
D: TRBD1
size: few
J: TRBJ1-1
CDR3: CASSQAYGTVNTEAFF
DNA: TGTGCCAGCAGCCAAGCCTATGGGACAGTTAACACTGAAGCTTTCTTT

V: TRBV6-2/TRBV6-3
D: TRBD2
size: many
J: TRBJ2-1
CDR3: CASSYSTIKLAGVYNEQFF
DNA: TGTGCCAGCAGTTATTCCACAATAAAACTAGCGGGAGTTTACAATGAGCAGTTCTTC

V: TRBV5-1
D: NA
size: NA
J: TRBJ2-1
CDR3: CASSLGRDQPYNEQFF
DNA: TGCGCCAGCAGCTTGGGGCGGGACCAACCCTACAATGAGCAGTTCTTC

V: TRBV28
D: NA
size: NA
J: TRBJ2-3
CDR3: CASSVDFNASF
DNA: TGTGCCAGCAGTGTGGACTTTAATGCTAGTTTT

V: TRBV24-1
D: NA
size: NA
J: TRBJ2-1
CDR3: CATSDLGREQFF
DNA: TGTGCCACCAGTGATTTGGGAAGGGAGCAGTTCTTC

V: TRBV10-3
D: NA
size: few
J: TRBJ2-1
CDR3: CAISVWDSVNEQFF
DNA: TGTGCCATCAGTGTTTGGGACTCCGTAAATGAGCAGTTCTTC

V: TRBV6-6
D: NA
size: many
J: TRBJ2-3
CDR3: CASCSASTDTQYF
DNA: TGTGCCAGCTGTAGCGCTAGCACAGATACGCAGTATTTT

V: TRBV7-9
D: TRBD2
size: few
J: TRBJ2-3
CDR3: CASSGGLSTDTQYF
DNA: TGTGCCAGCAGCGGGGGACTATCCACAGATACGCAGTATTTT

V: TRBV5-5
D: TRBD2
size: many
J: TRBJ2-7
CDR3: CASSLSGRAYEQYF
DNA: TGTGCCAGCAGCTTATCCGGGAGGGCCTACGAGCAGTACTTC

V: TRBV4-3
D: NA
size: few
J: TRBJ2-1
CDR3: CASSQSVSSTDYNEQFF
DNA: TGCGCCAGCAGCCAATCGGTCTCGTCCACAGACTACAATGAGCAGTTCTTC

V: TRBV6-2/TRBV6-3
D: TRBD2
size: few
J: TRBJ2-7
CDR3: CASSYRLAGHSPYEQYF
DNA: TGTGCCAGCAGTTACCGGCTAGCGGGCCATTCACCCTACGAGCAGTACTTC

V: TRBV11-2
D: NA
size: few
J: TRBJ2-1
CDR3: CASSRLGTAGNEQFF
DNA: TGTGCCAGCAGCCGGTTAGGGACAGCGGGCAATGAGCAGTTCTTC

V: TRBV19
D: NA
size: NA
J: TRBJ2-2
CDR3: CASSDLNTGELFF
DNA: TGTGCCAGTTCGGACCTCAACACCGGGGAGCTGTTTTTT

V: TRBV10-1
D: TRBD2
size: NA
J: TRBJ2-1
CDR3: CASSPRDYTYNEQFF
DNA: TGCGCCAGCAGCCCCCGGGACTACACCTACAATGAGCAGTTCTTC

V: TRBV6-1
D: TRBD2
size: NA
J: TRBJ2-7
CDR3: CASSERTSVIFYYEQYF
DNA: TGTGCCAGCAGTGAGAGGACTAGCGTCATTTTTTACTACGAGCAGTACTTC

V: TRBV5-5
D: NA
size: few
J: TRBJ1-1
CDR3: CASSLEAGRTEAFF
DNA: TGTGCCAGCAGCTTGGAGGCGGGAAGAACTGAAGCTTTCTTT

V: TRBV7-3
D: NA
size: NA
J: TRBJ1-4
CDR3: CASSPRGGLNEKLFF
DNA: TGTGCCAGCAGCCCCCGGGGGGGCCTTAATGAAAAACTGTTTTTT

V: TRBV5-6
D: TRBD2
size: few
J: TRBJ2-3
CDR3: CASSSGLAGRTDTQYF
DNA: TGTGCCAGCAGCTCCGGACTAGCGGGGCGCACAGATACGCAGTATTTT

V: TRBV6-2/TRBV6-3
D: TRBD2
size: few
J: TRBJ2-2
CDR3: CASSYRREGFAGELFF
DNA: TGTGCCAGCAGTTACCGACGGGAGGGCTTCGCCGGGGAGCTGTTTTTT

V: TRBV6-2/TRBV6-3
D: NA
size: NA
J: TRBJ2-7
CDR3: CASSYGSAEQYF
DNA: TGTGCCAGCAGTTACGGTAGTGCCGAGCAGTACTTC

V: TRBV20-1
D: NA
size: NA
J: TRBJ2-3
CDR3: CSAVVGWGTDTQYF
DNA: TGCAGTGCCGTCGTAGGTTGGGGCACAGATACGCAGTATTTT

V: TRBV15
D: NA
size: few
J: TRBJ2-7
CDR3: CATSRGLYEQYF
DNA: TGTGCCACCAGCAGGGGCTTGTACGAGCAGTACTTC

V: TRBV9
D: NA
size: many
J: TRBJ2-7
CDR3: CASSVFGGGEQYF
DNA: TGTGCCAGCAGCGTATTCGGGGGCGGCGAGCAGTACTTC

V: TRBV14
D: TRBD1
size: many
J: TRBJ2-1
CDR3: CASSQYRGPNEQFF
DNA: TGTGCCAGCAGCCAGTACAGGGGCCCCAATGAGCAGTTCTTC

V: TRBV27
D: NA
size: NA
J: TRBJ1-2
CDR3: CASSSVGPGAGYTF
DNA: TGTGCCAGCAGTTCGGTGGGTCCGGGGGCTGGCTACACCTTC

V: TRBV27
D: NA
size: few
J: TRBJ1-2
CDR3: CASRSGFYGYTF
DNA: TGTGCCAGCAGGTCAGGGTTCTATGGCTACACCTTC

V: TRBV6-5
D: NA
size: NA
J: TRBJ1-4
CDR3: CASSYRGAHEKLFF
DNA: TGTGCCAGCAGTTACCGGGGGGCTCATGAAAAACTGTTTTTT

V: TRBV5-1
D: NA
size: many
J: TRBJ2-3
CDR3: CASSLVLPSTDTQYF
DNA: TGCGCCAGCAGCTTGGTTCTCCCCAGCACAGATACGCAGTATTTT

V: TRBV9
D: TRBD2
size: NA
J: TRBJ2-1
CDR3: CASSPSGRGHEQFF
DNA: TGTGCCAGCAGCCCCAGCGGGAGGGGCCATGAGCAGTTCTTC

V: TRBV6-5
D: TRBD2
size: many
J: TRBJ2-3
CDR3: CASSYSKRERTDTQYF
DNA: TGTGCCAGCAGTTACTCGAAGCGGGAGAGGACAGATACGCAGTATTTT

V: TRBV12-3/TRBV12-4
D: NA
size: NA
J: TRBJ1-2
CDR3: CASSLAREGYTF
DNA: TGTGCCAGCAGTTTAGCGAGGGAGGGCTACACCTTC

V: TRBV9
D: TRBD2
size: NA
J: TRBJ2-1
CDR3: CASSTGLAGETLRNEQFF
DNA: TGTGCCAGCAGCACCGGACTAGCGGGAGAGACCCTACGGAATGAGCAGTTCTTC

V: TRBV7-8
D: NA
size: many
J: TRBJ2-2
CDR3: CASSLVGTNTGELFF
DNA: TGTGCCAGCAGCTTAGTAGGGACAAACACCGGGGAGCTGTTTTTT

V: TRBV9
D: NA
size: NA
J: TRBJ1-5
CDR3: CASSASGGNQPQHF
DNA: TGTGCCAGCAGCGCCTCGGGGGGAAATCAGCCCCAGCATTTT

V: TRBV29-1
D: NA
size: NA
J: TRBJ1-4
CDR3: CSVRDSGTIDEKLFF
DNA: TGCAGCGTTAGGGACTCCGGGACTATTGACGAAAAACTGTTTTTT

V: TRBV25-1
D: TRBD1
size: NA
J: TRBJ1-2
CDR3: CASSDPRTGRGYTF
DNA: TGTGCCAGCAGTGACCCCCGGACAGGGCGCGGCTACACCTTC

V: TRBV9
D: NA
size: few
J: TRBJ2-3
CDR3: CASSVGQGGDTQYF
DNA: TGTGCCAGCAGCGTAGGGCAGGGGGGAGATACGCAGTATTTT

V: TRBV9
D: NA
size: few
J: TRBJ2-3
CDR3: CASNSGALDTQYF
DNA: TGTGCCAGCAACTCGGGGGCGTTAGATACGCAGTATTTT

V: TRBV27
D: TRBD2
size: NA
J: TRBJ2-1
CDR3: CASSFSPLAGPSYNEQFF
DNA: TGTGCCAGCAGTTTTTCCCCCCTAGCGGGTCCTTCCTACAATGAGCAGTTCTTC

V: TRBV30
D: NA
size: few
J: TRBJ2-1
CDR3: CAWSVLGGNEQFF
DNA: TGTGCCTGGAGTGTACTCGGGGGCAATGAGCAGTTCTTC

V: TRBV12-3/TRBV12-4
D: TRBD2
size: many
J: TRBJ2-3
CDR3: CASSSGLGYTDTQYF
DNA: TGTGCCAGCAGTTCGGGACTAGGCTACACAGATACGCAGTATTTT

V: TRBV6-1
D: NA
size: NA
J: TRBJ2-7
CDR3: CASRAGPYSSYEQYF
DNA: TGTGCCAGCAGGGCCGGACCGTACAGCTCCTACGAGCAGTACTTC

V: TRBV4-3
D: NA
size: NA
J: TRBJ2-7
CDR3: CASSQEGGGTYEQHF
DNA: TGCGCCAGCAGCCAAGAGGGTGGCGGGACCTACGAGCAGCACTTC

V: TRBV6-5
D: TRBD2
size: few
J: TRBJ2-4
CDR3: CASSYGLANAIQYF
DNA: TGTGCCAGCAGTTATGGACTAGCTAATGCCATTCAGTACTTC

V: TRBV24-1
D: NA
size: NA
J: TRBJ2-1
CDR3: CATSDLQSSSNEQFF
DNA: TGTGCCACCAGTGATTTGCAATCTAGCAGCAATGAGCAGTTCTTC

V: TRBV27
D: NA
size: many
J: TRBJ1-5
CDR3: CASSPSVYQPQHF
DNA: TGTGCCAGCAGTCCATCAGTGTATCAGCCCCAGCATTTT

V: TRBV12-3/TRBV12-4
D: NA
size: NA
J: TRBJ2-1
CDR3: CASSISGTGAELAGLTSSNNEQFF
DNA: TGTGCCAGCAGTATAAGCGGGACAGGGGCGGAACTAGCGGGTCTGACATCTTCGAACAATGAGCAGTTCTTC

V: TRBV7-2
D: TRBD2
size: few
J: TRBJ2-7
CDR3: CASSLFGGLALYEQYF
DNA: TGTGCCAGCAGCTTATTCGGGGGACTAGCGCTCTACGAGCAGTACTTC

V: TRBV12-3/TRBV12-4
D: NA
size: few
J: TRBJ2-1
CDR3: CASSQPLGGRNEQFF
DNA: TGTGCCAGCAGCCAGCCTCTAGGGGGTAGGAACGAGCAGTTCTTC

V: TRBV27
D: NA
size: few
J: TRBJ2-7
CDR3: CASSFSPTDHSYEQYF
DNA: TGTGCCAGCAGTTTCTCCCCGACCGACCACTCCTACGAGCAGTACTTC

V: TRBV4-3
D: TRBD1
size: many
J: TRBJ2-5
CDR3: CASSQIDRDSETQYF
DNA: TGCGCCAGCAGCCAGATCGACAGGGATTCAGAGACCCAGTACTTC

V: TRBV4-1
D: TRBD1
size: many
J: TRBJ1-2
CDR3: CASSQETGYGYTF
DNA: TGCGCCAGCAGCCAAGAGACAGGGTATGGCTACACCTTC